This TCR beta chain was captured by sequencing in a study of blood T cells in healthy people across ages (dated by TCRdb to between 2014 and 2017). About the full investigation: In model experiments, template switching captured roughly one uniquely barcoded TCR beta cDNA molecule for every two T cells. To track age-related changes in TCR beta repertoire diversity, the study relied on deep sequencing normalized with unique cDNA molecular identifiers. The donors were split into four age groups: young (average around 16 years), middle-aged (around 40), aged (approximately 59) and long-lived (about 74). To avoid experimental bias, donors of different ages were spread randomly across the sequencing lanes. The study analyzed two additional independent replicas of 1 million unique cDNA reads from the same blood draw for two donors, one aged 18 to 30 and one aged 80 or older. The full study reports these points: Donor CMV infection status was unknown, potentially confounding age-related changes in expanded clonotypes. Since profiling was done on bulk unsorted PBMCs, naive and antigen-experienced compartments could not be conclusively compared. Estimates of total diversity based on one million sequenced T cells were regarded as lower bounds and as underestimates. Observed TCR beta diversity per million T cells fell roughly linearly with age, and a significant reduction was already apparent by age roughly 40. The percentage of naive T cells measured by flow cytometry correlated strongly with observed TCR beta diversity. Compared with the aged group, the long-lived group had more naive CD4+ T cells, fewer expanded clones and increased TCR diversity, a pattern suggesting age selection.

Receptor amplification or capture employed 5' RACE. The instrument was an Illumina HiSeq 2500. A second about 7 to 11 cycle PCR used a sample-barcoded 5' primer and a J-beta primer mix. Each TCR beta cDNA molecule received a unique molecular identifier from a template-switch 5' adaptor carrying 12 random nucleotides. Each sample yielded at least 2.5 million CDR3-containing paired-end reads. First-strand cDNA was synthesized from all RNA with the Mint cDNA synthesis kit, primed by a TRBC-specific oligonucleotide. Following uracil-DNA glycosylase treatment, a first 18-cycle PCR with universal primers M1SS and BC2_uni_R was performed on all cDNA. From the authors' description of their analysis: For normalization, 1 million high-quality reads, each with a distinct molecular identifier, were randomly selected from each sample. Instead of being binned into consensus sequences, reads with shared molecular identifiers were discarded. MiTCR, with a Q25 quality threshold and the strictest error-elimination algorithm, was used for CDR3 identification, clonotype clustering and error correction. A nonparametric unseen species model using Euler transformation provided a lower-bound estimate of total TCR beta diversity. The public reads were run again by TCRdb, first through fastp at Q25 and then through MiXCR, and only productive beta chains were kept. Every entry covers one CDR3 protein and lists the most common genes and DNA from its rows. These V and J calls originate from TCRdb's pipeline instead of the authors' own analysis. In this sample the table shows around 1.5 million distinct CDR3 sequences, about 40% of which occur a single time. The ten most abundant clones make up 7.9% of the sample.

The approximately 39 donors, aged 6 to 90 years, were systemically healthy Caucasian individuals from Russia. Each donor gave roughly 9.5 milliliters of peripheral blood, collected into EDTA-treated Vacutainer tubes. Ficoll-Paque density-gradient centrifugation was used to isolate PBMCs, with at least 7 million per sample. Trizol reagent was used to extract total RNA from PBMCs, with at least 5 micrograms per sample. For every donor, flow cytometry on a PBMC aliquot measured the percentage of naive CD45RAhigh/CD27high T cells. For this clonotype: The clone's antigen remains unknown. No base quality values were provided; no much bigger clone lies one nucleotide off.

The TCR originated in a woman under 30 in good health. The specimen sequenced was blood.

The sequenced DNA is TGTGCCAGTAGACCCATGGGGGGGATCGCCAAAAACATTCAGTACTTC. It is translated as CASRPMGGIAKNIQYF. The chain is encoded by TRBV19 joined to TRBJ2-4; TRBD2 matches 7 bases in the middle. The CDR3 runs 16 amino acids, cysteine and phenylalanine included. Kept here is only the CDR3 DNA, which spans 48 bases and is read in frame from base 1. CDR1 and CDR2, looked up from the germline V gene (reference sequence), are LNHDA and SQIVND. V and J are trimmed by 6 bases and 1 base, and the gene matches miss 9 bases of the junction.